This T cell receptor beta chain was obtained from a study of shared clonotypes between healthy human individuals. Libraries were prepared by immunoSEQ multiplex PCR; TCRdb keeps only in-frame clonotypes and omits some of them. Of about 110,000 clones in the sample, roughly two thirds were seen once. With 0 bases removed from V and 0 bases from J, the gap between germline ends came to 21 bases. CDR3 length: 20 amino acids. The source is a woman aged 25-40 years in good health. The material sequenced was memory CD8+ T cells sorted from blood. The subset: CD45RO+ cells pooled with CCR7-negative TemRA cells. The genes are TRBV6-7 and TRBJ2-1, with D tentatively TRBD1 (5 bases). TRBV6-7 is recorded as an ORF, its role being uncertain. Here the CDR3 reads CASSYSIIWLQVISYNEQFF. The CDR3 region has the DNA TGTGCCAGCAGTTACTCGATAATCTGGCTACAGGTTATCTCCTACAATGAGCAGTTCTTC.